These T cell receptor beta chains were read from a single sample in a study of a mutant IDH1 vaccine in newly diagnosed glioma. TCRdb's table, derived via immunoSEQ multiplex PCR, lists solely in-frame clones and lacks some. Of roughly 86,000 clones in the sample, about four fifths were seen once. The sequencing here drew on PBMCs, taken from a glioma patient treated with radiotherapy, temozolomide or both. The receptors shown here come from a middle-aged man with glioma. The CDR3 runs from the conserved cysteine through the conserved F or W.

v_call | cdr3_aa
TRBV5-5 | CASSLARTGRKANYGYTF
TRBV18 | CASSQGQGAFGANVLTF
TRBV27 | CASSFRASVLHF
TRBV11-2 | CASSLAAGAWREQYF
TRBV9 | CASSAGTSGSEGEQFF
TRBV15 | CATSRDSENSPLHF
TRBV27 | CASRGTVTSYNSPLHF
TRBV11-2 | CASSLGLAGYEQYF
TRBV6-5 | CASSYGTGGQEQYF
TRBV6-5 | CASSDNGRGAFF
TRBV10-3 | CAIGDGGALNEQFF